This T cell receptor beta chain emerged from a study of T cell repertoires in cytomegalovirus infection. In the study overall: As its CMV epitopes, the study selected recently identified HLA-C-restricted and well-studied HLA-B-restricted targets. Indications came from public TCR beta signatures; they pointed to CMV infection and to a matching HLA type.

As regards this clonotype: Its antigen is still unknown.

General study results and limits: The ex vivo response showed dominance by HLA-C-restricted CMV-specific TCR beta clonotypes. Carriers of CMV plus the relevant HLA were identified by cumulative public TCR beta family frequency.

This CDR3 is built from 15 residues. Germline V lookup: CDR1 SGHVT, CDR2 SQSDAQ. Trimming shortened V by 0 bases and J by 4 bases, and 12 bases separated the two germline ends. TCRdb passed the reads through MiXCR, listing each CDR3 protein once. The table lists some 350,000 distinct CDR3 sequences, roughly 36% of them singletons. This receptor was obtained from a human donor in good health (CMV status not recorded). Some clones in this sample may be carry-over from other donors' samples. Material: cultured PBMCs, obtained from culture after CMV antigen stimulation. V is TRBV7-4 and J is TRBJ1-1; D possibly corresponds to TRBD1 (5 bases). Here the CDR3 DNA reads TGTGCCAGCAGCTTAGCGCCAGGGTCGGGCACTGAAGCTTTCTTT. Its translation: CASSLAPGSGTEAFF.